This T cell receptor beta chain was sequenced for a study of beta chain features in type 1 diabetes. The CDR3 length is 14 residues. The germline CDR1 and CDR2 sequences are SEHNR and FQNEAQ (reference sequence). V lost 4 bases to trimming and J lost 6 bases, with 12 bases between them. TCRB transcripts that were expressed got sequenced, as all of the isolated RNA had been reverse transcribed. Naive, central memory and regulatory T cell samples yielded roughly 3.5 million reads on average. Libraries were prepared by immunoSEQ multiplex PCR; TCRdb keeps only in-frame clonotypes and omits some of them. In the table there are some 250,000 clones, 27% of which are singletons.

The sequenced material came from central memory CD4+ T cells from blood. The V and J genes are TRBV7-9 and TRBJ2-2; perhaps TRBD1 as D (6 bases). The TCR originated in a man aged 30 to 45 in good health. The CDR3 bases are TGTGCCAGCAGCTACTCTTCAGGGGCCGGGGAGCTGTTTTTT. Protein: CASSYSSGAGELFF.